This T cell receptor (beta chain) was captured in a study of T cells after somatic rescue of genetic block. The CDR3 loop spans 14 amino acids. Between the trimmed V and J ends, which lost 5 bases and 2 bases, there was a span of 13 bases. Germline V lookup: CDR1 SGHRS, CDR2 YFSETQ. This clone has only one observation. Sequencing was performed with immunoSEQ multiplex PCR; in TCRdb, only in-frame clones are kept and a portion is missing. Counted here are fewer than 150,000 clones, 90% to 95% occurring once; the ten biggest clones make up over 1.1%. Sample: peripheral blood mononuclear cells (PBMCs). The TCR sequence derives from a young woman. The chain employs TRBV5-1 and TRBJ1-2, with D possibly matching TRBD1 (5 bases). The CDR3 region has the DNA TGCGCCAGCAGACTCAACCAGGGAAACTATGGCTACACCTTC. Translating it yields CASRLNQGNYGYTF.